This TCR beta chain originates from a study of T cell responses to AZD1222 COVID-19 vaccine. Study-level points and caveats: Just a handful of AZD1222 recipients were seropositive at baseline. There were mostly white British donors and more females than males, and clonal diversity was possibly underestimated.

The CDR3 totals 13 residues. The V end lost 8 bases, the J end lost 10 bases, and 18 bases lay between the germline ends. CDR1 and CDR2 (germline): LGHDT, YNNKEL (reference sequence). To note about this clone: Its antigen is not known.

Assay: immunoSEQ multiplex PCR; the TCRdb copy retains only in-frame clones and omits some. The table lists under 150,000 clones, approximately 94% of them singletons. The sequencing used peripheral blood, collected on day 0 of AZD1222 vaccination. The clonotype comes from an adult in good health. The V and J genes are TRBV3-1 (or the pseudogene TRBV3-2) and TRBJ2-1; tentatively, D is TRBD2 (7 bases). In nucleotides, the CDR3 is TGTGCCAGCGCGAGGAGGGGGGGGCGCGAGCAGTTCTTC. Amino acids: CASARRGGREQFF.